Listed here are 20 T cell receptor beta chains from one sample, sequenced in a study of T-cell memory formation after mild COVID-19 (dated by TCRdb to the early 2020s). Libraries were prepared through 5' RACE. Sequencing was performed on an Illumina NovaSeq 6000. The raw public data were reprocessed by TCRdb itself: fastp quality trimming at Q25, MiXCR clonotype calling, in-frame beta chains only. Records with the same CDR3 protein are collapsed into one entry carrying the most frequent genes and DNA. The sample records around 53,000 distinct CDR3 sequences, less than 15% of which are singletons. The ten largest clones capture more than 20% of the sample. Sample: PBMCs or a T cell subset sorted from them (not recorded which). These receptors all come from a man between 18 and 35 years old who had mild COVID-19 (a few samples of this study predate the infection). The sample titles of this study are shuffled in the database, so cell type and time point are left out; the donor was told from shared clones.

V usage is TRBV6-2 or TRBV6-3 and J usage is TRBJ2-7, with 9 positions matching TRBD2. V shed 8 bases and J 12 bases; nucleotides not matched to a gene: 17. CDR1 is MNHEY and CDR2 is SVGEGT in the germline V gene. This CDR3 region has 14 residues. CDR3 sequence reads: CASGQSGGPLLRYF. The CDR3 nucleotides are TGTGCCAGCGGGCAAAGCGGGGGGCCCCTTCTGCGGTACTTC.

This clonotype was seen a few times. The CDR3 region is CASSLGRNFFSTDTQYF. CDR3 sequence (DNA): TGCGCCAGCAGCTTGGGCAGAAACTTCTTTAGCACAGATACGCAGTATTTT. The chain combines TRBV5-1 with TRBJ2-3; the D is unclear. Trimming removed 0 bases at V and 0 bases at J, with 14 bases between. CDR3 length: 17 amino acids. Germline loops: CDR1 SGHRS, CDR2 YFSETQ.

This clonotype was detected many times. The chain uses TRBV5-5 and TRBJ2-5; perhaps TRBD1 as D (5 bases). The CDR3 sequence is 13 residues long. Trimming cost V 1 base and J 5 bases, with 9 bases left between them. The germline gives CDR1 SGHKS, CDR2 YYEKEE (reference sequence). CDR3 protein: CASSLRGLETQYF. In nucleotides, the CDR3 is TGTGCCAGCAGCTTGAGGGGCTTGGAGACCCAGTACTTC.

The chain joins TRBV9 to TRBJ2-3; TRBD2 aligns across 11 bases. Germline CDR1 SGDLS, CDR2 YYNGEE. Losses at the gene ends were 0 bases for V and 6 bases for J; bases not matched to a gene: 3. The CDR3 loop spans 15 amino acids. The CDR3 DNA reads as TGTGCCAGCAGCGTAGTGGCTAGCGGGGGGGATACGCAGTATTTT. This translates into CASSVVASGGDTQYF.

This clonotype has a count of ten or more. This chain uses TRBV2 with TRBJ2-5; no clear D gene. Germline V gives CDR1 SNHLY, CDR2 FYNNEI. This CDR3 is built from 11 residues. Trimming stripped 8 bases from V and 7 bases from J, with 11 bases between. CDR3 region: CASGPERTQYF. The CDR3 DNA follows: TGTGCCAGCGGGCCGGAGAGGACCCAGTACTTC. Full variable domain (remainder filled in from reference TRBV2 and TRBJ2-5): EPEVTQTPSHQVTQMGQEVILRCVPISNHLYFYWYRQILGQKVEFLVSFYNNEISEKSEIFDDQFSVERPDGSNFTLKIRSTKLEDSAMYFCASGPERTQYFGPGTRLLVL.

The chain links TRBV7-2 to TRBJ1-4, with 7 bases identical to TRBD1. Losses at the gene ends were 5 bases for V and 8 bases for J; bases not matched to a gene: 11. The CDR3 length is 15 residues. Germline V lookup: CDR1 SGHTA, CDR2 FQGNSA. CDR3 residues: CASSKGSTGVEKLFF. CDR3 DNA sequence: TGTGCCAGCAGCAAAGGATCTACAGGGGTCGAAAAACTGTTTTTT.

The chain has TRBV6-1 and TRBJ2-3; TRBD2 matches 8 bases. The CDR3 runs to 14 residues. Germline CDR1 and CDR2: MNHNS and SASEGT. With 4 bases clipped from V and 2 bases from J, the junction kept 2 bases outside the gene matches. The chain's CDR3 is CASSGSGDTDTQYF. CDR3 DNA sequence: TGTGCCAGCAGTGGTAGCGGGGACACAGATACGCAGTATTTT.

About this clonotype itself: An end of the junction does not agree with germline; a read error may underlie this. The J gene is TRBJ2-7, the V gene TRBV25-1; tentative D call: TRBD1 (5 bases). Per the germline V gene, CDR1 is MGHDK and CDR2 is SYGVNS. The CDR3 sequence is 15 residues long. The CDR3 bases are TGTGCCAGCAGTGACCAGTCAGGGAAATCCTCCGAGCAGTACTTC. This gives the protein CASSDQSGKSSEQYF.

In this sample, this clonotype turned up a few times. The V and J genes are TRBV9 and TRBJ2-1, with D perhaps matching TRBD1 (6 bases). Germline CDR1 reads SGDLS; CDR2 reads YYNGEE. V was cut by 4 bases and J by 0 bases, with 11 bases left in between. CDR3 size: 15 residues. DNA of the CDR3: TGTGCCAGCAGCAGACAGGCAAGCTCCTACAATGAGCAGTTCTTC. Amino acids: CASSRQASSYNEQFF.

This clonotype was observed many times. The J gene is TRBJ2-2, the V gene TRBV7-2; 8 bases line up with TRBD1. The CDR3 is 16 amino acids. The germline V gene encodes CDR1 SGHTA and CDR2 FQGNSA. V trimming: 6 bases; J trimming: 3 bases; junction bases outside the gene matches: 9. The CDR3 here is CASRPGQGRDTGELFF. The CDR3 nucleotides are TGTGCCAGCAGACCCGGACAGGGTCGGGACACCGGGGAGCTGTTTTTT. The variable domain in full, completed from reference TRBV7-2 and TRBJ2-2, reads GAGVSQSPSNKVTEKGKDVELRCDPISGHTALYWYRQSLGQGLEFLIYFQGNSAPDKSGLPSDRFSAERTGGSVSTLTIQRTQQEDSAVYLCASRPGQGRDTGELFFGEGSRLTVL.

This clonotype has a count of ten or more. The CDR3 sequence is CASSSGQGAMETQYF. CDR3 sequence (DNA): TGTGCCAGCAGCTCGGGACAGGGGGCAATGGAGACCCAGTACTTC. V gene TRBV5-8 combines with J gene TRBJ2-5, with 12 bases matching TRBD1. Per germline, CDR1 SGHTS and CDR2 YDEGEE. The V gene end was trimmed by 3 bases and the J gene end by 5 bases; junction bases not matched to a gene: 5. The CDR3 is 15 amino acids.

The V and J genes are TRBV5-1 and TRBJ1-2; D ambiguous. The CDR3 is 12 amino acids. Trimming cost V 1 base and J 6 bases, with 7 bases left between them. The V gene's germline CDR1 is SGHRS and CDR2 YFSETQ. The CDR3 reads CASSLSRDGYTF. CDR3 DNA: TGCGCCAGCAGCTTGTCCCGGGATGGCTACACCTTC.

The chain carries TRBV7-2 and TRBJ2-1; D is possibly TRBD1 or TRBD2 (5 bases each). Germline V CDR1 and CDR2: SGHTA, FQGNSA. V was shortened by 2 bases and J by 13 bases, with 30 bases between the two germline ends. The CDR3 contains 18 residues. The CDR3 spells CASSLRGGLGSHERVQFF. Here the CDR3 DNA reads TGTGCCAGCAGCTTACGGGGCGGGTTGGGATCCCATGAGAGGGTCCAGTTCTTC.

This clonotype was seen only a few times. The gene calls are TRBV7-6 and TRBJ2-5; D gene unclear. V lost 1 base and J lost 4, with 10 bases in between. CDR1 is SGHVS, CDR2 FNYEAQ, per germline. The CDR3 consists of 14 residues. CDR3 amino acids: CASSLGWGPETQYF. The DNA for the CDR3 is TGTGCCAGCAGCTTAGGGTGGGGTCCAGAGACCCAGTACTTC.

This clonotype has a count of ten or more. The chain joins TRBV4-2 to TRBJ2-4; possibly TRBD2 for D (6 bases). Germline loops: CDR1 LGHNA, CDR2 YNFKEQ. V was trimmed by 4 bases and J by 2 bases, leaving 15 bases between them. The CDR3 runs to 16 residues. CDR3 region: CASSPASGGSKNIQYF. Written as DNA, the CDR3 is TGTGCCAGCAGCCCCGCTTCTGGGGGGTCCAAAAACATTCAGTACTTC.

In this sample, this clonotype turned up a few times. This chain links TRBV5-1 with TRBJ2-3; TRBD2 aligns across 9 bases. The germline CDR1 and CDR2 sequences are SGHRS and YFSETQ. V was clipped by 0 bases and J by 3 bases; unmatched bases: 5. This CDR3 has 16 amino acids. CDR3 DNA sequence: TGCGCCAGCAGCTTGGGGCTAGCGGGGTCAACAGATACGCAGTATTTT. Protein: CASSLGLAGSTDTQYF.

The sample holds many counts of this clonotype. The gene calls are TRBV5-1 and TRBJ1-3; D remains unclear. This CDR3 region has 17 residues. Trimming removed 4 bases from V and 0 bases from J, with 17 bases in between. CDR1 and CDR2 from the germline V gene are SGHRS and YFSETQ. In DNA form, the CDR3 reads TGCGCCAGCAGCCCCGACCGACAAGGCGACTCTGGAAACACCATATATTTT. The encoded protein is CASSPDRQGDSGNTIYF.

This clonotype was counted many times. The chain links TRBV4-1 to TRBJ2-1; TRBD2 matches 7 bases. The CDR3 is 16 residues long. Trimming removed 1 base from V and 4 bases from J; junction bases left unmatched: 7. Germline V gene lookup returns CDR1 MGHRA and CDR2 YSYEKL. The CDR3 DNA reads as TGCGCCAGCAGCCAAGTTAGGCTAGCGGTTTACAATGAGCAGTTCTTC. Translated, it gives CASSQVRLAVYNEQFF.

This chain joins TRBV11-2 and TRBJ2-3, with 8 bases aligning to TRBD2. The germline CDR1 and CDR2 sequences are SGHAT and FQNNGV. With V trimmed by 7 bases and J by 4 bases, 10 bases remained unmatched. The CDR3 totals 15 residues. The CDR3 nucleotides read TGTGCCAGCACCCCTAGACTAGCGCGCCCAGATACGCAGTATTTT. Translated: CASTPRLARPDTQYF.

The chain combines TRBV20-1 with TRBJ1-1, with D unresolved. CDR1 and CDR2 from the germline V gene are DFQATT and SNEGSKA (reference sequence). Trimming left V 1 base short and J 1 base short, with 10 bases between. This CDR3 has 14 residues. CDR3 nucleotides: TGCAGTGCTAGAGTATTAGGTCGGAACACTGAAGCTTTCTTT. Residues: CSARVLGRNTEAFF.